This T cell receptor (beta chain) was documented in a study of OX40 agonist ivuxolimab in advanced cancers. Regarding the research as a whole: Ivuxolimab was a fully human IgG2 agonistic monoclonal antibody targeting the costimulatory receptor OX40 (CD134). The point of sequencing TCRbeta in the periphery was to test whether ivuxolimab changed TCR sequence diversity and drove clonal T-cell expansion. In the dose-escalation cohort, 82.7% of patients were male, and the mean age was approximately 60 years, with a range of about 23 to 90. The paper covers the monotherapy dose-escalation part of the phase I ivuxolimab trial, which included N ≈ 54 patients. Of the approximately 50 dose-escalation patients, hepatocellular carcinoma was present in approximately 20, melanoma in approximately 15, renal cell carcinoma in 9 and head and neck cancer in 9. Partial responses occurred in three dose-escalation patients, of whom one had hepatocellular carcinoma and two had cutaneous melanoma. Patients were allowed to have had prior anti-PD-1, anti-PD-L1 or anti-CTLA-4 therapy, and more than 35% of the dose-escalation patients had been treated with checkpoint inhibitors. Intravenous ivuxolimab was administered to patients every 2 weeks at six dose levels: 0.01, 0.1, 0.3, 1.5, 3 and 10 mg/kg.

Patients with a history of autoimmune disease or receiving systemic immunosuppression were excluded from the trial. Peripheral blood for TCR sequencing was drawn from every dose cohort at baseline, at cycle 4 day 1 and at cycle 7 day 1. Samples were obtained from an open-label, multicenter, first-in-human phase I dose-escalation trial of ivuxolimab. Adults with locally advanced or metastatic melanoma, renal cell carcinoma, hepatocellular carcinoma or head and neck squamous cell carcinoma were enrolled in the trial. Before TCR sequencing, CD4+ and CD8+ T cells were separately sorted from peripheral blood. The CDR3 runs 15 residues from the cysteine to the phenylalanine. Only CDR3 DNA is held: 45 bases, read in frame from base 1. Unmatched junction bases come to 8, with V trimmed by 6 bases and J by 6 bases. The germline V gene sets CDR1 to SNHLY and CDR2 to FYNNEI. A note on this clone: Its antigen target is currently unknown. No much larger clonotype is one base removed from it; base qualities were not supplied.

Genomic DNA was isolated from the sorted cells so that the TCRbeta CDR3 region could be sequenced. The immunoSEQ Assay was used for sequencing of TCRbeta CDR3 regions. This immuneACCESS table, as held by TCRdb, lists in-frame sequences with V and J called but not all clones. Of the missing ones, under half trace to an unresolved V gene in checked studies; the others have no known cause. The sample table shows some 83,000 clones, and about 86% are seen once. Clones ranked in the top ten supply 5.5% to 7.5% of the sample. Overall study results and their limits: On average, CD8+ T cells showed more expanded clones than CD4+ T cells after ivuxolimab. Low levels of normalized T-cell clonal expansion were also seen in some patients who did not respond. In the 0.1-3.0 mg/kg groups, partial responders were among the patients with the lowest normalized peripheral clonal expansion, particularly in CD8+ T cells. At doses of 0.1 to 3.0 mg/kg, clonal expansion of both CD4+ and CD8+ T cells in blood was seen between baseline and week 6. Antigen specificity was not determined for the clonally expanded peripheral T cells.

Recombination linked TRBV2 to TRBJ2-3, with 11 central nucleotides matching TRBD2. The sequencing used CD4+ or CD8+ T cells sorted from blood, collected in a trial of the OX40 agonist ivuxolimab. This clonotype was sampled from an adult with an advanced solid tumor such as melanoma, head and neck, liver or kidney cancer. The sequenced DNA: TGTGCCAGCAGAGTATTAGCGGGGGGGCAGGATACGCAGTATTTT. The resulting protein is CASRVLAGGQDTQYF.